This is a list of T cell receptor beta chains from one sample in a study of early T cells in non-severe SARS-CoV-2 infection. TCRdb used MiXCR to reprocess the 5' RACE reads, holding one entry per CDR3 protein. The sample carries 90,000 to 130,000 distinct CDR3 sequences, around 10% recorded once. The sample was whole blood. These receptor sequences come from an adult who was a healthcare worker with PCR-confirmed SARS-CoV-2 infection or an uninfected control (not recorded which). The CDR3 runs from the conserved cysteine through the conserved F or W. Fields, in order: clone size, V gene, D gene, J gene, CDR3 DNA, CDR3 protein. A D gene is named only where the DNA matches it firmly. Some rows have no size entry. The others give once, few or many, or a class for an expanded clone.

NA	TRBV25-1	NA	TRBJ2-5	TGTGCCAGCAGTGATATGGGGGGGCAAAATGAAGAGACCCAGTACTTC	CASSDMGGQNEETQYF
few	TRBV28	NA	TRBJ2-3	TGTGCCAGCAGTCCGGGACCGCGGGATTTT	CASSPGPRDF
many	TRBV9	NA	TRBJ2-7	TGTGCCAGCACACCGGGAAGCAGCGCCTCCTACGAGCAGTACTTC	CASTPGSSASYEQYF
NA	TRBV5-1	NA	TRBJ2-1	TGCGCCAGCAGCTTGGCTGGAAACTCCTACAATGAGCAGTTCTTC	CASSLAGNSYNEQFF
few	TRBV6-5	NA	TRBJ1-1	TGTGCCAGCAGTTACTCGACGGGGATCGACACTGAAGCTTTCTTT	CASSYSTGIDTEAFF
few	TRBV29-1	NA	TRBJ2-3	TGCAGCGTTGATTCTTGGGGGCGAGAAATAGGCACAGATACGCAGTATTTT	CSVDSWGREIGTDTQYF
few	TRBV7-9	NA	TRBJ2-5	TGTGCCAGCAGCTACTTCCCGGAGACCCAGTACTTC	CASSYFPETQYF
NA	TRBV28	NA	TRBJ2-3	TGTGCCAGCAGCGAAAGGGGCACAGATACGCAGTATTTT	CASSERGTDTQYF
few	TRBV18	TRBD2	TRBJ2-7	TGTGCCAGCTCACCAACCACTAGCGGGAGACCCCGCGAGCAGTACTTC	CASSPTTSGRPREQYF
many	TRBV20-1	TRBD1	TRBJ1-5	TGCAGTGCTAGAGAGACAGGGCAAGGGCAGCCCCAGCATTTT	CSARETGQGQPQHF
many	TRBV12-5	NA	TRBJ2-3	TGTGCTAGTGGTTTGGGGAGGGCGCTTGGCACAGATACGCAGTATTTT	CASGLGRALGTDTQYF
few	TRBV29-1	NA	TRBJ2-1	TGCAGCGCCCAGGGTTGGGAGCCCCGGGGGACGGGTGAGCAGTTCTTC	CSAQGWEPRGTGEQFF
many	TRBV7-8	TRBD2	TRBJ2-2	TGTGCCAGCAGCTGGGGGACTAGCGGGGCGTACAGGGAGCTGTTTTTT	CASSWGTSGAYRELFF
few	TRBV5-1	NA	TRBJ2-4	TGCGCCAGCAGCTTGATAGAGGGGGCCAAAAACATTCAGTACTTC	CASSLIEGAKNIQYF
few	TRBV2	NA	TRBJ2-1	TGTGCCAGCAGTGGGGTTCGAAATGAGCAGTTCTTC	CASSGVRNEQFF
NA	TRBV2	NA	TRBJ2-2	TGTGCCAGCGTTCTAGGGGCGAACACCGGGGAGCTGTTTTTT	CASVLGANTGELFF
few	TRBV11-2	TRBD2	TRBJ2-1	TGTGCCAGCAGCAGGGGACTAGCGGGAATGACCTACAATGAGCAGTTCTTC	CASSRGLAGMTYNEQFF
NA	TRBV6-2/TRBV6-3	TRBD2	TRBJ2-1	TGTGCCAGCAGCCCTAGCCGACTAGCGGGAGGTTTCGATGAGCAGTTCTTC	CASSPSRLAGGFDEQFF
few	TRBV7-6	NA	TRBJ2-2	TGTGCCAGCAGCCGGAGGAACACCGGGGAGCTGTTTTTT	CASSRRNTGELFF
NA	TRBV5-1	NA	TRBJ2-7	TGCGCCAGCAGCTCTTTTGGGCCCCAACAGAAATCATCTTACGAGCAGTACTTC	CASSSFGPQQKSSYEQYF
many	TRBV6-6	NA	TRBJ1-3	TGTGCCAGCAGTTACGAGACACCTGGAAACACCATATATTTT	CASSYETPGNTIYF
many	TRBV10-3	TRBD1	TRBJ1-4	TGTGCCATCAGTGAGGGGACAGCTGCAACTAATGAAAAACTGTTTTTT	CAISEGTAATNEKLFF
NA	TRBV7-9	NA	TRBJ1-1	TGTGCCAGCAGCTTATGGAGAGAGAACACTGAAGCTTTCTTT	CASSLWRENTEAFF
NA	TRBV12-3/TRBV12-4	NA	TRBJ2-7	TGTGCCAGCAGTACGGCGACAGCCCAGCCCTACGAGCAGTACTTC	CASSTATAQPYEQYF
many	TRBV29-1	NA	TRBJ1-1	TGCAGCGTTCAGATCACTGAAGCTTTCTTT	CSVQITEAFF
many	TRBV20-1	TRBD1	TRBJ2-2	TGCAGTGCTTTAAGCCGGACAGGGAGGACCGGGGAGCTGTTTTTT	CSALSRTGRTGELFF
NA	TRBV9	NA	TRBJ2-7	TGTGCCAGCAGCGTAGGACAATCCTACGAGCAGTACTTC	CASSVGQSYEQYF
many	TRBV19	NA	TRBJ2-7	TGTGCCTCTAGAGGGCCTAGCCTAAGCTCCTACGAGCAGTACTTC	CASRGPSLSSYEQYF
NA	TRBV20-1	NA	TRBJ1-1	TGCAGTGCTAGAGATCTTGGGGGAATAGGTGAAGCTTTCTTT	CSARDLGGIGEAFF
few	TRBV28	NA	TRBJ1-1	TGTGCCAGCAGCCTAACCCCAGAGAACACTGAAGCTTTCTTT	CASSLTPENTEAFF
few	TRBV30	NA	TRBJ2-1	TGTGCCTGGGATCTTAATGGGGAGCAGTTCTTC	CAWDLNGEQFF
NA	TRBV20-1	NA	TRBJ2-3	TGCAGTGCTAGGGCCAGCCTGGGGGGAGATACGCAGTATTTT	CSARASLGGDTQYF
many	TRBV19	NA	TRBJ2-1	TGTGCCAGTACAGGGAGTCCCCTAATCAATGAGCAGTTCTTC	CASTGSPLINEQFF
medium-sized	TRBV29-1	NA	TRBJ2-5	TGCAGCGTTTCGAGGGCCCAAGAGACCCAGTACTTC	CSVSRAQETQYF
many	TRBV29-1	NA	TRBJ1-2	TGCAGCGCCGGATATGACACAGGCTACACCTTC	CSAGYDTGYTF
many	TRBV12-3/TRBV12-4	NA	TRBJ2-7	TGTGCCAGCAGTTTAAACCCCGCCTCCTACGAGCAGTACTTC	CASSLNPASYEQYF
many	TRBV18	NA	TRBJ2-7	TGTGCCAGCTCACCAGACCGTACCTACGAGCAGTACTTC	CASSPDRTYEQYF
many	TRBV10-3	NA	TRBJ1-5	TGTGCCATCAGTGACAGGACATTCGATCAGCCCCAGCATTTT	CAISDRTFDQPQHF
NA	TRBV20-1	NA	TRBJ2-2	TGCAGTGCCACCATCCACACGAACACCGGGGAGCTGTTTTTT	CSATIHTNTGELFF